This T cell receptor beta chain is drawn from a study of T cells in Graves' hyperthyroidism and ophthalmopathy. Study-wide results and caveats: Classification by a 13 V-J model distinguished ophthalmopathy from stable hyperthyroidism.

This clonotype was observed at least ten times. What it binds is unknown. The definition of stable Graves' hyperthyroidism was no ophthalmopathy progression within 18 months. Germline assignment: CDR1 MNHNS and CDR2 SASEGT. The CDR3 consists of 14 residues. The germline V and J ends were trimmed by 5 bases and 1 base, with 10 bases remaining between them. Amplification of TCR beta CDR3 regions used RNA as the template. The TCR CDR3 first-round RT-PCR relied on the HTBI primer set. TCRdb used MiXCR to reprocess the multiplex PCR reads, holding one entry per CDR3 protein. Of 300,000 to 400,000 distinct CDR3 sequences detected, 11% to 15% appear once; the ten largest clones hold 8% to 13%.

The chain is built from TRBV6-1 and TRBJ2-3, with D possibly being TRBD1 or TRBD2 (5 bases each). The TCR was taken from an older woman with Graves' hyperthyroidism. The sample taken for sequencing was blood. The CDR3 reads CASSPLGGTDTQYF. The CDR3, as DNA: TGTGCCAGCAGTCCACTGGGGGGCACAGATACGCAGTATTTT.